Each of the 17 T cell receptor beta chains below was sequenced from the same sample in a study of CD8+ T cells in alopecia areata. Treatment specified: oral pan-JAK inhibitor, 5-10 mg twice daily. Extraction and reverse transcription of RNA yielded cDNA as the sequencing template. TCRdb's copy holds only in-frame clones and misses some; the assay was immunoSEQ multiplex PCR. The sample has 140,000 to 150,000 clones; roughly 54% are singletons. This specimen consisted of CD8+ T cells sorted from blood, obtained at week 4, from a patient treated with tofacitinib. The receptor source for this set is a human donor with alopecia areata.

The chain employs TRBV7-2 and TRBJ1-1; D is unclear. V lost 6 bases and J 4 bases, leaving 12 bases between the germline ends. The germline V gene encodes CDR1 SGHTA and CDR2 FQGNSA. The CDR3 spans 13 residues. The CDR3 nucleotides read TGTGCCAGCAGTTCCCCCGTGGGCACTGAAGCTTTCTTT. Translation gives CASSSPVGTEAFF.

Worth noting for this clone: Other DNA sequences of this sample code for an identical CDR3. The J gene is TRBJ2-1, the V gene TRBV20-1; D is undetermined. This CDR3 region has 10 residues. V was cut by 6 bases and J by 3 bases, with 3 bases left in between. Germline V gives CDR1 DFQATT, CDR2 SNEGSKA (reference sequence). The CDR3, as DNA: TGCAGTGCAATCTACAATGAGCAGTTCTTC. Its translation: CSAIYNEQFF.

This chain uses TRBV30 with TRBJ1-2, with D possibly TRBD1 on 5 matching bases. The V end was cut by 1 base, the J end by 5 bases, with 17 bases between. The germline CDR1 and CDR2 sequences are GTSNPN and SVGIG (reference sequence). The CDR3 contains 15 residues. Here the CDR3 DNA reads TGTGCCTGGAGTGCCGGGTTGGGGGAAGGTTATGGCTACACCTTC. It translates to CAWSAGLGEGYGYTF.

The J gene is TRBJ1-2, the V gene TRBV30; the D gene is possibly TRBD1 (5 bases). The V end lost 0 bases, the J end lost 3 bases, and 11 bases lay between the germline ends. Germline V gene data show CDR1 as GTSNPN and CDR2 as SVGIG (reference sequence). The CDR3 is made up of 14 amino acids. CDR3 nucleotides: TGTGCCTGGAGTGTACGGGGGGAGGACTATGGCTACACCTTC. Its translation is CAWSVRGEDYGYTF.

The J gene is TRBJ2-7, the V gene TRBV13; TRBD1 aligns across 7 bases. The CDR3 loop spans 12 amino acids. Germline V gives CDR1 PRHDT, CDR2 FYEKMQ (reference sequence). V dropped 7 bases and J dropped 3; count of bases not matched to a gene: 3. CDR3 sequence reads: CASKGADYEQYF. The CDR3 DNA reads TGTGCCAGCAAGGGGGCCGACTACGAGCAGTACTTC.

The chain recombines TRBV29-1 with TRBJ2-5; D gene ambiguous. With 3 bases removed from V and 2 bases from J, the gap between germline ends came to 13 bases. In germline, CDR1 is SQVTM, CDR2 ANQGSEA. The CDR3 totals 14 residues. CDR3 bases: TGCAGCGTTGAGGCCCCGCTTTGGCAAGAGACCCAGTACTTC. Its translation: CSVEAPLWQETQYF.

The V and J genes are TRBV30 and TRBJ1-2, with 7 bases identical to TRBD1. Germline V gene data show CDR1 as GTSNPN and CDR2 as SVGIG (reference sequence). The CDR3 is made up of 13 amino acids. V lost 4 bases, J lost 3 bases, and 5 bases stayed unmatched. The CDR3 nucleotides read TGTGCCTGGAAAATGACAGGGTACTATGGCTACACCTTC. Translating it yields CAWKMTGYYGYTF.

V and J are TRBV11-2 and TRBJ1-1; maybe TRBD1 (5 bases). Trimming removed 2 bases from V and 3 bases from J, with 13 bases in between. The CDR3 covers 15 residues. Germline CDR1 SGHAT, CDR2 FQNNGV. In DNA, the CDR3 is TGTGCCAGCAGCTTAACATCGGGGCTCTACACTGAAGCTTTCTTT. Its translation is CASSLTSGLYTEAFF. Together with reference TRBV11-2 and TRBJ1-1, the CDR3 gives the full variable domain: EAGVAQSPRYKIIEKRQSVAFWCNPISGHATLYWYQQILGQGPKLLIQFQNNGVVDDSQLPKDRFSAERLKGVDSTLKIQPAKLEDSAVYLCASSLTSGLYTEAFFGQGTRLTVV.

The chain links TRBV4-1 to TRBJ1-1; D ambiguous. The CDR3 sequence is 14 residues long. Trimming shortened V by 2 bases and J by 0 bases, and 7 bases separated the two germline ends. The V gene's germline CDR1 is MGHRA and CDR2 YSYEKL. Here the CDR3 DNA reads TGCGCCAGCAGCCAATCTCGGATGAACACTGAAGCTTTCTTT. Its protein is CASSQSRMNTEAFF.

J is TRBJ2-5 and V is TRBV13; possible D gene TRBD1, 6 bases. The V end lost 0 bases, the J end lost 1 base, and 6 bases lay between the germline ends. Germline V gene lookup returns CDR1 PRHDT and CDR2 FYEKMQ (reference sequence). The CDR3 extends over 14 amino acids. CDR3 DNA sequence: TGTGCCAGCAGCTTAGGGGGGGCCCAAGAGACCCAGTACTTC. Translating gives CASSLGGAQETQYF.

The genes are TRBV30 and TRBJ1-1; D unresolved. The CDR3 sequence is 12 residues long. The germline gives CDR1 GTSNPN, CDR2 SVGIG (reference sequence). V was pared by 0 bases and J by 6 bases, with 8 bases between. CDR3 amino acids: CAWSVLSAEAFF. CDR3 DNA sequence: TGTGCCTGGAGTGTACTAAGCGCTGAAGCTTTCTTT.

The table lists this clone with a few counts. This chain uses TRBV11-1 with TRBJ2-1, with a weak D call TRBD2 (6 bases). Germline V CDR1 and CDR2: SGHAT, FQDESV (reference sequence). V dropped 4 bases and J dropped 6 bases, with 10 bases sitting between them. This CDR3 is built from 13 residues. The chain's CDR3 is CASSSGTFNEQFF. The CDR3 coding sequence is TGTGCCAGCAGCTCCGGGACTTTCAATGAGCAGTTCTTC.

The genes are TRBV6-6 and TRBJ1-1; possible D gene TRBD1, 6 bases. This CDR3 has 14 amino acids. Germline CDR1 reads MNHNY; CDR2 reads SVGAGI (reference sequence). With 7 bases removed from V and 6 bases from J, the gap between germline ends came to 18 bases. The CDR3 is CASTPEWAGAEAFF. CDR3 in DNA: TGTGCCAGCACCCCCGAGTGGGCAGGGGCTGAAGCTTTCTTT.

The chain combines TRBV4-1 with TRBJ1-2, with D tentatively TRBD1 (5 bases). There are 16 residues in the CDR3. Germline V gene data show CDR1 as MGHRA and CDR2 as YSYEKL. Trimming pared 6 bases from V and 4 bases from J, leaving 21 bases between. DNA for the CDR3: TGCGCCAGCAGTGAACTTTTGGGACCGCTCCTCTATGGCTACACCTTC. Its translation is CASSELLGPLLYGYTF.

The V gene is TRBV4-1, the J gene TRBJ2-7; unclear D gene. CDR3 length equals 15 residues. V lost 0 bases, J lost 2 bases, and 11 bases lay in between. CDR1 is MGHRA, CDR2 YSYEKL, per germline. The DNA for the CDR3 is TGCGCCAGCAGCCAAGATCTGAACCCGGCCTACGAGCAGTACTTC. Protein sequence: CASSQDLNPAYEQYF.

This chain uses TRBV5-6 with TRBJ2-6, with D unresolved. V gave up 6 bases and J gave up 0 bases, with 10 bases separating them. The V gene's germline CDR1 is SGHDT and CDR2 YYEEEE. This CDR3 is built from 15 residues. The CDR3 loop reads CASKSLGSGANVLTF. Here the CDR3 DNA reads TGTGCCAGCAAATCTTTGGGCTCTGGGGCCAACGTCCTGACTTTC.

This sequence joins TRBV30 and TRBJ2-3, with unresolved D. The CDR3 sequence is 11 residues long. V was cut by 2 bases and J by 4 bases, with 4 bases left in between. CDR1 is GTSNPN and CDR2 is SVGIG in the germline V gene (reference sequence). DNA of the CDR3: TGTGCCTGGAGTTTTGCAGATACGCAGTATTTT. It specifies CAWSFADTQYF.